The 3 T cell receptor beta chains below come from one sample, sequenced in a study of T cell changes during pregnancy in multiple sclerosis. Only in-frame clones appear in the TCRdb table, and some are missing; sequencing was by immunoSEQ multiplex PCR. The profile shows 55,000 to 75,000 clones, about 90% of them singletons. The starting material was peripheral blood, obtained in the third trimester of pregnancy. The receptors stem from a female donor in good health, enrolled as a control in a pregnancy study.

V gene TRBV7-9 combines with J gene TRBJ1-1, with TRBD1 matching over 7 bases. Germline assignment: CDR1 SEHNR and CDR2 FQNEAQ (reference sequence). Trimming at V came to 4 bases and at J to 8 bases, leaving 7 bases not matched to a gene. CDR3 length equals 13 residues. The CDR3 loop is CASSYETGTEAFF. The DNA of the CDR3 is TGTGCCAGCAGCTACGAGACAGGGACCGAAGCTTTCTTT.

This clone was detected only once. The chain combines TRBV18 with TRBJ1-1; TRBD1 might be the D (6 bases). The CDR3 runs to 13 residues. Trimming cost V 7 bases and J 5 bases, with 14 bases left between them. The germline gives CDR1 KGHSH, CDR2 LQKENI. The CDR3 sequence: CASLRLQGTEAFF. DNA of the CDR3: TGTGCCAGCTTACGCCTACAGGGAACTGAAGCTTTCTTT. The complete variable domain, with remaining parts taken from reference TRBV18 and TRBJ1-1, reads NAGVMQNPRHLVRRRGQEARLRCSPMKGHSHVYWYRQLPEEGLKFMVYLQKENIIDESGMPKERFSAEFPKEGPSILRIQQVVRGDSAAYFCASLRLQGTEAFFGQGTRLTVV.

The CDR3 nucleotides are TGTGCCAGTAGCAACGTCCGGGACACTGGATACGAGCAGTACTTC. It codes for CASSNVRDTGYEQYF. This rearrangement joins TRBV19 to TRBJ2-7, with a weak D call TRBD1 (6 bases). The germline V gene has CDR1 LNHDA and CDR2 SQIVND (reference sequence). The CDR3 is 15 amino acids. The V end lost 6 bases, the J end lost 4 bases, and 19 bases lay between the germline ends. Looking up the rest from reference TRBV19 and TRBJ2-7 gives the full variable domain: DGGITQSPKYLFRKEGQNVTLSCEQNLNHDAMYWYRQDPGQGLRLIYYSQIVNDFQKGDIAEGYSVSREKKESFPLTVTSAQKNPTAFYLCASSNVRDTGYEQYFGPGTRLTVT.